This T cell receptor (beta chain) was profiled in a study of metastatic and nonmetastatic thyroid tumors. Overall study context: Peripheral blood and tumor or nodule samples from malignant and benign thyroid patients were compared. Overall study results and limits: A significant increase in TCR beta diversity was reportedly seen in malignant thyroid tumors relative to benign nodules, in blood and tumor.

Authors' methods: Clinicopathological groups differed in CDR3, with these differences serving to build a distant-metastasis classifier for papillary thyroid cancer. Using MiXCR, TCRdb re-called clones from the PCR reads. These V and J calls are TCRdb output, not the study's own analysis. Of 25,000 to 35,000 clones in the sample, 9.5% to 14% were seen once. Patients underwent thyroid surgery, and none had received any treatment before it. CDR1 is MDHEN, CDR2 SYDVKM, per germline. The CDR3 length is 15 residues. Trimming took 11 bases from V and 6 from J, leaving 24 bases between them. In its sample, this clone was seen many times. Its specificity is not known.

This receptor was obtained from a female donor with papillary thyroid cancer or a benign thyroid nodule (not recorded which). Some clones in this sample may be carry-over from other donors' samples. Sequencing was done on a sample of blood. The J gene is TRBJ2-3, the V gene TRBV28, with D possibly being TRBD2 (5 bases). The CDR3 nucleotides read TGTGCCTCCTTCACCTCCGGGATAGCCTCCGATACGCAGTATTTT. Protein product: CASFTSGIASDTQYF.